This is a list of T cell receptor beta chains from one sample in a study of CD8+ T cells in alopecia areata. TCRdb keeps only in-frame clones here, not all; method: immunoSEQ multiplex PCR. The sample contains about 160,000 clones, 55% to 75% of which appear only once. The sequences come from CD4+ T cells sorted from blood, collected at week 4, from a patient treated with tofacitinib. The receptors derive from a human donor with alopecia areata. Both conserved end residues are part of each CDR3. The order of the fields is V gene, clone size, J gene, D gene, CDR3 protein, CDR3 DNA. D genes are given only for firm matches. For some rows the clone size is stated as once, few or many, or as a class when expanded; others skip it.

V gene: TRBV4-1
clone size: .
J gene: TRBJ1-1
D gene: .
CDR3 protein: CASRDRWNTEAFF
CDR3 DNA: TGCGCCAGCAGGGACAGATGGAACACTGAAGCTTTCTTT

V gene: TRBV2
clone size: .
J gene: TRBJ1-5
D gene: TRBD1
CDR3 protein: CATSRGHIDQPQHF
CDR3 DNA: TGTGCCACCTCCAGGGGGCATATTGATCAGCCCCAGCATTTT

V gene: TRBV29-1
clone size: .
J gene: TRBJ2-5
D gene: .
CDR3 protein: CSVAGGEETQYF
CDR3 DNA: TGCAGCGTAGCAGGGGGGGAAGAGACCCAGTACTTC

V gene: TRBV5-1
clone size: .
J gene: TRBJ2-5
D gene: .
CDR3 protein: CASSLGQQQETQYF
CDR3 DNA: TGCGCCAGCAGCTTGGGACAGCAACAAGAGACCCAGTACTTC

V gene: TRBV10-3
clone size: .
J gene: TRBJ2-3
D gene: .
CDR3 protein: CAISEPTRAADTQYF
CDR3 DNA: TGTGCCATCAGTGAGCCGACTAGGGCGGCAGATACGCAGTATTTT

V gene: TRBV30
clone size: few
J gene: TRBJ2-5
D gene: .
CDR3 protein: CAWSRVPGTQYF
CDR3 DNA: TGTGCCTGGAGTAGGGTCCCTGGGACCCAGTACTTC

V gene: TRBV29-1
clone size: .
J gene: TRBJ2-3
D gene: .
CDR3 protein: CSVVIGTDTQYF
CDR3 DNA: TGCAGCGTTGTAATCGGGACAGATACGCAGTATTTT

V gene: TRBV7-8
clone size: .
J gene: TRBJ1-5
D gene: TRBD1
CDR3 protein: CASRGQGSNQPQHF
CDR3 DNA: TGTGCCAGCCGGGGACAGGGTAGCAATCAGCCCCAGCATTTT

V gene: TRBV29-1
clone size: .
J gene: TRBJ1-4
D gene: .
CDR3 protein: CSATTDAIEKLFF
CDR3 DNA: TGCAGCGCTACGACAGACGCAATTGAAAAACTGTTTTTT

V gene: TRBV7-9
clone size: few
J gene: TRBJ2-5
D gene: TRBD2
CDR3 protein: CASSFTSGNQETQYF
CDR3 DNA: TGTGCCAGCAGCTTTACTAGCGGAAACCAAGAGACCCAGTACTTC

V gene: TRBV15
clone size: .
J gene: TRBJ2-7
D gene: TRBD1
CDR3 protein: CATSGDTGAYEQYF
CDR3 DNA: TGTGCCACCAGCGGAGACACAGGGGCCTACGAGCAGTACTTC

V gene: TRBV7-9
clone size: .
J gene: TRBJ1-1
D gene: .
CDR3 protein: CASSPPAVEPNTEAFF
CDR3 DNA: TGTGCCAGCAGCCCGCCCGCGGTGGAGCCGAACACTGAAGCTTTCTTT

V gene: TRBV29-1
clone size: .
J gene: TRBJ2-3
D gene: TRBD2
CDR3 protein: CSARGLAGGADTQYF
CDR3 DNA: TGCAGCGCGAGGGGACTAGCGGGGGGTGCAGATACGCAGTATTTT

V gene: TRBV14
clone size: few
J gene: TRBJ1-2
D gene: .
CDR3 protein: CASSQLGEGRGYDGYTF
CDR3 DNA: TGTGCCAGCAGCCAACTTGGAGAGGGTAGGGGATATGATGGCTACACCTTC

V gene: TRBV15
clone size: once
J gene: TRBJ2-2
D gene: .
CDR3 protein: CATSRPLGDKTNTGELFF
CDR3 DNA: TGTGCCACCAGCAGACCCTTGGGCGACAAGACGAACACCGGGGAGCTGTTTTTT

V gene: TRBV12-5
clone size: .
J gene: TRBJ2-7
D gene: TRBD2
CDR3 protein: CASGLASGGARYEQYF
CDR3 DNA: TGTGCTAGTGGTTTGGCTAGCGGGGGGGCCAGGTACGAGCAGTACTTC

V gene: TRBV4-2
clone size: .
J gene: TRBJ2-1
D gene: .
CDR3 protein: CASSLYGRGSSYNEQFF
CDR3 DNA: TGTGCCAGCAGCTTATACGGGCGAGGGAGCTCCTACAATGAGCAGTTCTTC

V gene: TRBV30
clone size: .
J gene: TRBJ1-4
D gene: .
CDR3 protein: CAISGLNEKLFF
CDR3 DNA: TGTGCCATCTCGGGCCTTAATGAAAAACTGTTTTTT

V gene: TRBV5-6
clone size: .
J gene: TRBJ1-1
D gene: .
CDR3 protein: CASSLKWGQNTEAFF
CDR3 DNA: TGTGCCAGCAGCTTAAAATGGGGGCAGAACACTGAAGCTTTCTTT

V gene: TRBV25-1
clone size: few
J gene: TRBJ2-5
D gene: .
CDR3 protein: CASSEFRGQETQYF
CDR3 DNA: TGTGCCAGCAGTGAATTTCGTGGACAAGAGACCCAGTACTTC

V gene: TRBV4-2
clone size: .
J gene: TRBJ2-2
D gene: TRBD1
CDR3 protein: CASSQNKGQGNTGELFF
CDR3 DNA: TGTGCCAGCAGCCAAAACAAGGGACAGGGGAATACTGGGGAGCTGTTTTTT

V gene: TRBV30
clone size: .
J gene: TRBJ2-2
D gene: .
CDR3 protein: CAWSVQVSRASGELFF
CDR3 DNA: TGTGCCTGGAGTGTACAGGTTTCTAGAGCGTCCGGGGAGCTGTTTTTT

V gene: TRBV5-4
clone size: .
J gene: TRBJ2-1
D gene: TRBD2
CDR3 protein: CASSLDPLGGAFYNEQFF
CDR3 DNA: TGTGCCAGCAGCCTGGATCCCTTGGGAGGGGCTTTCTACAATGAGCAGTTCTTC

V gene: TRBV5-4
clone size: few
J gene: TRBJ2-5
D gene: TRBD2
CDR3 protein: CASSRPSGGSQETQYF
CDR3 DNA: TGTGCCAGCAGCCGTCCTAGCGGGGGGTCCCAAGAGACCCAGTACTTC

V gene: TRBV25-1
clone size: .
J gene: TRBJ1-6
D gene: .
CDR3 protein: CASSLPGSYNSPLHF
CDR3 DNA: TGTGCCAGCAGTCTACCGGGAAGCTATAATTCACCCCTCCACTTT

V gene: TRBV29-1
clone size: .
J gene: TRBJ1-1
D gene: TRBD1
CDR3 protein: CSTKKGTGQSTVAEAFF
CDR3 DNA: TGCAGCACCAAAAAGGGGACAGGACAAAGTACCGTCGCTGAAGCTTTCTTT

V gene: TRBV29-1
clone size: .
J gene: TRBJ1-5
D gene: .
CDR3 protein: CSVGGSSNQPQHF
CDR3 DNA: TGCAGCGTTGGGGGGTCCAGCAATCAGCCCCAGCATTTT

V gene: TRBV6-6
clone size: once
J gene: TRBJ2-5
D gene: TRBD2
CDR3 protein: CASILAGGGQETQYF
CDR3 DNA: TGTGCCAGCATTTTAGCGGGAGGAGGCCAAGAGACCCAGTACTTC

V gene: TRBV10-3
clone size: .
J gene: TRBJ1-1
D gene: TRBD1
CDR3 protein: CAISSTGVDTEAFF
CDR3 DNA: TGTGCCATCAGTTCGACAGGGGTTGACACTGAAGCTTTCTTT

V gene: TRBV29-1
clone size: .
J gene: TRBJ1-5
D gene: .
CDR3 protein: CSVGAGNNQPQHF
CDR3 DNA: TGCAGCGTTGGGGCAGGGAACAATCAGCCCCAGCATTTT

V gene: TRBV29-1
clone size: .
J gene: TRBJ1-4
D gene: TRBD1
CDR3 protein: CSVGTGALNEKLFF
CDR3 DNA: TGCAGCGTTGGGACAGGGGCCCTTAATGAAAAACTGTTTTTT

V gene: TRBV30
clone size: .
J gene: TRBJ1-5
D gene: .
CDR3 protein: CAWSLSNQPQHF
CDR3 DNA: TGTGCCTGGAGTCTCAGCAATCAGCCCCAGCATTTT

V gene: TRBV2
clone size: .
J gene: TRBJ2-1
D gene: TRBD2
CDR3 protein: CASNGGGPYNEQFF
CDR3 DNA: TGTGCCAGCAACGGCGGGGGACCCTACAATGAGCAGTTCTTC

V gene: TRBV7-2
clone size: few
J gene: TRBJ2-7
D gene: TRBD2
CDR3 protein: CASRVAGSYEQYF
CDR3 DNA: TGTGCCAGCAGAGTAGCGGGGTCCTACGAGCAGTACTTC

V gene: TRBV19
clone size: .
J gene: TRBJ1-1
D gene: .
CDR3 protein: CASSMGRTNTEAFF
CDR3 DNA: TGTGCCAGTAGTATGGGCAGGACGAACACTGAAGCTTTCTTT

V gene: TRBV29-1
clone size: .
J gene: TRBJ1-2
D gene: .
CDR3 protein: CSVLVNLGNGYTF
CDR3 DNA: TGCAGCGTTTTGGTGAATTTAGGGAATGGCTACACCTTC

V gene: TRBV4-3
clone size: .
J gene: TRBJ2-3
D gene: .
CDR3 protein: CASSQLQVTDTQYF
CDR3 DNA: TGCGCCAGCAGCCAACTACAGGTCACAGATACGCAGTATTTT